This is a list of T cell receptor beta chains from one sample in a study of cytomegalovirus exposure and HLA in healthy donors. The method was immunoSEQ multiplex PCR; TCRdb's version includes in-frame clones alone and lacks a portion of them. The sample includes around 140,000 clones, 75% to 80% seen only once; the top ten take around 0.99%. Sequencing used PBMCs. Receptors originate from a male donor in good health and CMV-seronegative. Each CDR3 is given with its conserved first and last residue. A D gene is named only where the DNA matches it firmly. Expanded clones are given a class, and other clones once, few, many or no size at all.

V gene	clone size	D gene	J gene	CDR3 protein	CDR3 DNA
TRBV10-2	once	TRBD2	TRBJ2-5	CASRDGLVGKETQYF	TGCGCCAGCAGGGACGGACTAGTGGGGAAAGAGACCCAGTACTTC
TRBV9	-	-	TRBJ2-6	CASSPIPGANVLTF	TGTGCCAGCAGCCCCATTCCTGGGGCCAACGTCCTGACTTTC
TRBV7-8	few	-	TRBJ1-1	CASSGPFGQRNTEAFF	TGTGCCAGCAGCGGCCCGTTTGGACAGAGGAACACTGAAGCTTTCTTT
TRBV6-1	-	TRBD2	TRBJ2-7	CATLAGPVREHEQYF	TGTGCCACCCTAGCGGGCCCAGTTAGAGAGCACGAGCAGTACTTC
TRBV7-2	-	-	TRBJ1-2	CASNTQPSGRGNGYTF	TGTGCCAGCAACACCCAGCCCTCCGGGCGGGGGAATGGCTACACCTTC
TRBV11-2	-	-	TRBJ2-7	CASSLDLGGGEYF	TGTGCCAGCAGCTTAGATCTTGGGGGAGGAGAGTACTTC
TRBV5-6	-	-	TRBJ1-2	CASSLEGGINYGYTF	TGTGCCAGCAGCTTGGAGGGGGGGATTAACTATGGCTACACCTTC
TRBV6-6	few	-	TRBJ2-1	CASSYGQGRNNEQFF	TGTGCCAGCAGTTACGGGCAGGGTCGGAACAATGAGCAGTTCTTC
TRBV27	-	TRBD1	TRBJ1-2	CASSPGGKIYGYTF	TGTGCCAGCAGTCCAGGGGGGAAAATTTATGGCTACACCTTC
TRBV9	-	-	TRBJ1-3	CASSADSHSSGNTIYF	TGTGCCAGCAGCGCTGACAGCCACTCCTCTGGAAACACCATATATTTT
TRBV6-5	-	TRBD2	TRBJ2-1	CASSPGGDNEQFF	TGTGCCAGCAGTCCGGGGGGTGACAATGAGCAGTTCTTC
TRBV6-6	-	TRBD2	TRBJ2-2	CASITSEGTGELFF	TGTGCCAGCATTACTAGCGAAGGTACCGGGGAGCTGTTTTTT
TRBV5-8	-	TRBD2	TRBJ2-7	CASSLYGGGSSYEQYF	TGTGCCAGCAGCTTGTACGGCGGGGGTTCCTCCTACGAGCAGTACTTC
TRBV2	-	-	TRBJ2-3	CASSVTRSTDTQYF	TGTGCCAGCAGTGTCACTAGGAGCACAGATACGCAGTATTTT
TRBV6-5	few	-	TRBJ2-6	CASSSTVSGANVLTF	TGTGCCAGCAGTTCAACAGTCTCTGGGGCCAACGTCCTGACTTTC
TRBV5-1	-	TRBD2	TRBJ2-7	CASSLATSGGALGQYF	TGCGCCAGCAGCTTGGCAACTAGCGGGGGTGCCTTGGGGCAGTACTTC
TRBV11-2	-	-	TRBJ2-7	CASSLESHGRSSEQYF	TGTGCCAGCAGCTTAGAATCCCACGGTAGGAGTTCCGAGCAGTACTTC
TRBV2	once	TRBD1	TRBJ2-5	CASTGTGGGRTQYF	TGTGCCAGCACCGGGACAGGGGGGGGTAGGACCCAGTACTTC
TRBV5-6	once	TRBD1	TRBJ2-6	CASSSRQGPLGANVLTF	TGTGCCAGCAGCTCTCGACAGGGTCCTCTCGGGGCCAACGTCCTGACTTTC
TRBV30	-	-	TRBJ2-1	CAWAGVSNEQFF	TGTGCCTGGGCGGGCGTCTCTAATGAGCAGTTCTTC
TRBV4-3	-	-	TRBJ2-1	CASSQDFGISYNEQFF	TGCGCCAGCAGCCAAGATTTTGGCATTTCTTACAATGAGCAGTTCTTC
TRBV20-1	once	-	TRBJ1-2	CSTRENYGYTF	TGCAGTACAAGGGAGAACTATGGCTACACCTTC
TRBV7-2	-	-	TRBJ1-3	CASSSLTLSSGNTIYF	TGTGCCAGCAGCTCCTTGACACTGAGCTCTGGAAACACCATATATTTT
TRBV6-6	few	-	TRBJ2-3	CASSYSTTGSTQYF	TGTGCCAGCAGTTACTCAACCACAGGGAGTACGCAGTATTTT
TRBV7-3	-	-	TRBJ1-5	CASSLAPNQPQHF	TGTGCCAGCAGCTTGGCCCCCAATCAGCCCCAGCATTTT
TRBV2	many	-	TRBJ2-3	CASSEGGDIDTQYF	TGTGCCAGCAGTGAGGGTGGGGACATCGATACGCAGTATTTT
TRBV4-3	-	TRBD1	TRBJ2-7	CASSQSYGTGGYEQYF	TGCGCCAGCAGCCAAAGTTATGGGACAGGGGGCTACGAGCAGTACTTC
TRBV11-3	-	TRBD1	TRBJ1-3	CASSPAPGTAISGNTIYF	TGTGCCAGCAGCCCAGCACCGGGGACAGCGATCTCTGGAAACACCATATATTTT
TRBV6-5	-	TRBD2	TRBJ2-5	CASTQAGGPIETQYF	TGTGCCAGCACCCAAGCGGGGGGGCCGATAGAGACCCAGTACTTC
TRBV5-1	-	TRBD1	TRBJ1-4	CASSPGTDEKLFF	TGCGCCAGCAGCCCGGGGACAGATGAAAAACTGTTTTTT
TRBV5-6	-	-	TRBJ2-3	CASSRGLSSTDTQYF	TGTGCCAGCAGCCGCGGACTTTCTAGCACAGATACGCAGTATTTT
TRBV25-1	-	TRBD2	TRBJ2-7	CASSAGLALYEQYF	TGTGCCAGCAGTGCGGGACTAGCTCTCTACGAGCAGTACTTC
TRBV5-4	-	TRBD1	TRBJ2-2	CASSLGDRVYTGELFF	TGTGCCAGCAGCTTGGGGGACAGGGTTTACACCGGGGAGCTGTTTTTT
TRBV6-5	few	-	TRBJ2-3	CASSRTVSTDTQYF	TGTGCCAGCAGTAGGACAGTTAGCACAGATACGCAGTATTTT
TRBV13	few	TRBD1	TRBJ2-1	CASSFGGQGDNEQFF	TGTGCCAGCAGCTTCGGGGGACAGGGGGACAATGAGCAGTTCTTC
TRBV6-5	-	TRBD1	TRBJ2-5	CASSQTGGRGETQYF	TGTGCCAGCAGCCAGACAGGGGGAAGGGGAGAGACCCAGTACTTC
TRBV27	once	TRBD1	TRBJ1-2	CASRLKPGQHYGYTF	TGTGCCAGCAGACTTAAACCGGGACAGCACTATGGCTACACCTTC
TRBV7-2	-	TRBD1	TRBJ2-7	CASSLGGGKNEQYF	TGTGCCAGCAGCTTAGGAGGGGGCAAGAACGAGCAGTACTTC
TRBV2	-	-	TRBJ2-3	CASGLEDDHTDTQYF	TGTGCCAGCGGTCTGGAGGACGATCACACAGATACGCAGTATTTT
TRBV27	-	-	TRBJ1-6	CASSQGNSPLHF	TGTGCCAGCAGTCAGGGGAATTCACCCCTCCACTTT
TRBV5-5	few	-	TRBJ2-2	CASSLSNGELFF	TGTGCCAGCAGCTTGTCCAACGGGGAGCTGTTTTTT
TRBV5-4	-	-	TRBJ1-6	CASSFGGERSPLHF	TGTGCCAGCAGCTTTGGAGGGGAACGTTCACCCCTCCACTTT
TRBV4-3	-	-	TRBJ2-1	CASSRELYSYNEQFF	TGCGCCAGCAGCCGAGAACTCTACTCCTACAATGAGCAGTTCTTC
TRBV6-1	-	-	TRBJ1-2	CASSENTGPSGYTF	TGTGCCAGCAGTGAAAACACAGGGCCATCTGGCTACACCTTC
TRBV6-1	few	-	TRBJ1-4	CASSEGTVNEKLFF	TGTGCCAGCAGTGAAGGAACAGTCAATGAAAAACTGTTTTTT
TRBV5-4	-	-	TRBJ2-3	CASSLERGTDTQYF	TGTGCCAGCAGCTTGGAACGGGGCACAGATACGCAGTATTTT
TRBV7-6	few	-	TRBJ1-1	CASSLAEGVAFF	TGTGCCAGCAGCTTAGCGGAAGGGGTAGCTTTCTTT
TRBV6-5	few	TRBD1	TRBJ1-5	CASAMDRYYQPQHF	TGTGCCAGCGCCATGGACAGGTACTATCAGCCCCAGCATTTT
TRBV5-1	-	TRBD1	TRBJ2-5	CASSFLGQAQETQYF	TGCGCCAGCAGCTTTTTGGGACAGGCCCAAGAGACCCAGTACTTC
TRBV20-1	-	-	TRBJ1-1	CSAQTRGAFF	TGCAGTGCCCAAACACGGGGGGCTTTCTTT
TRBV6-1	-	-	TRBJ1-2	CASSDTNYGYTF	TGTGCCAGCAGTGACACTAACTATGGCTACACCTTC
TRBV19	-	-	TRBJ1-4	CASSHRDGRNEKLFF	TGTGCCAGTAGTCACAGGGACGGAAGGAATGAAAAACTGTTTTTT
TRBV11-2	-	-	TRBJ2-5	CASSLFTGLQETQYF	TGTGCCAGCAGCTTATTCACAGGGCTCCAAGAGACCCAGTACTTC
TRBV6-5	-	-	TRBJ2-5	CASSYSTGTGTQYF	TGTGCCAGCAGTTACTCAACTGGCACGGGGACCCAGTACTTC
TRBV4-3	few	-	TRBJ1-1	CASTLLPGVDTEAFF	TGCGCCAGCACCTTGCTCCCAGGGGTCGACACTGAAGCTTTCTTT
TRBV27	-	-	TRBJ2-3	CASSLGRGTDTQYF	TGTGCCAGCAGTTTAGGGCGGGGCACAGATACGCAGTATTTT